Below are 17 T cell receptor beta chains sequenced from a single sample in a study of blood T cell repertoires in COVID-19. The assay was immunoSEQ multiplex PCR, and TCRdb's table has in-frame clones only and misses some. This table has 200,000 to 300,000 clones, 80% to 90% appearing once. The sequencing input was peripheral blood. Every receptor here comes from a middle-aged man who had recovered from COVID-19.

The gene calls are TRBV6-5 and TRBJ1-5; D remains ambiguous. CDR1 and CDR2 (germline): MNHEY, SVGAGI. CDR3 size: 14 residues. V lost 6 bases and J lost 0, with 9 bases in between. In DNA, the CDR3 is TGTGCCAGCAGCAGGACTTATAGCAATCAGCCCCAGCATTTT. This encodes CASSRTYSNQPQHF.

This clone was seen once. The V and J genes are TRBV24-1 and TRBJ2-1; the match to TRBD2 covers 13 bases. CDR3 length equals 17 residues. CDR1 is KGHDR and CDR2 is SFDVKD in the germline V gene. V lost 3 bases, J lost 5 bases, and 6 bases stayed unmatched. Written as DNA, the CDR3 is TGTGCCACCAGTGATACCGCGGGACTAGCGGGACACAATGAGCAGTTCTTC. Amino acids: CATSDTAGLAGHNEQFF.

The chain employs TRBV10-1 and TRBJ2-1; 13 bases fit TRBD2. The germline V gene has CDR1 WNHNN and CDR2 SYGVQD (reference sequence). The V segment lost 0 bases and the J segment 9 bases; nucleotides outside the gene matches: 5. The CDR3 sequence is 16 residues long. CDR3 sequence (DNA): TGCGCCAGCAGTGAGTCCGGACTAGCGGGAGAGGGTGAGCAGTTCTTC. It is translated as CASSESGLAGEGEQFF.

This chain links TRBV5-4 with TRBJ2-5, with 7 bases fitting TRBD2. The junction had 2 bases not matched to a gene; V was cut back by 2 bases and J by 4 bases. The CDR3 contains 13 residues. The germline gives CDR1 SGHNT, CDR2 YYREEE (reference sequence). DNA for the CDR3: TGTGCCAGCAGCTTCGGCGGGGGAGAGACCCAGTACTTC. Translated, it gives CASSFGGGETQYF. Based on the CDR3 plus reference TRBV5-4 and TRBJ2-5, the full variable domain is ETGVTQSPTHLIKTRGQQVTLRCSSQSGHNTVSWYQQALGQGPQFIFQYYREEENGRGNFPPRFSGLQFPNYSSELNVNALELDDSALYLCASSFGGGETQYFGPGTRLLVL.

The chain is built from TRBV4-1 and TRBJ1-2; TRBD1 aligns across 7 bases. Looked up from germline, CDR1 is MGHRA and CDR2 is YSYEKL. The CDR3 sequence is 16 residues long. V gave up 1 base and J gave up 4 bases; unmatched junction bases: 9. CDR3 coding DNA: TGCGCCAGCAGCCAAGTGGCTCGAGGGACAGCCTATGGCTACACCTTC. This translates into CASSQVARGTAYGYTF.

In DNA form, the CDR3 reads TGTGCTAGTGGTTTAGCTAGCCCCACAGATACGCAGTATTTT. It yields the protein CASGLASPTDTQYF. The chain joins TRBV12-5 to TRBJ2-3, with D perhaps matching TRBD2 (5 bases). Germline V lookup: CDR1 LGHNT, CDR2 FRNRAP. The CDR3 has 14 amino acids. The ends were cut back, 3 bases at V and 2 bases at J, with 9 bases in the middle.

The V gene is TRBV7-8, the J gene TRBJ1-6; maybe TRBD1 (5 bases). The germline CDR1 and CDR2 sequences are SGHVS and FQNEAQ. Trimming took off 2 bases at V and 10 bases at J, with 12 bases between the two ends. This CDR3 has 14 amino acids. Here the CDR3 DNA reads TGTGCCAGCAGCTTAACGCAGGGAGGATCACCCCTCCACTTT. Translating it yields CASSLTQGGSPLHF.

The chain's CDR3 is CASSPHRAANTEAFF. CDR3 nucleotide sequence: TGTGCCAGTAGTCCCCACAGGGCGGCGAACACTGAAGCTTTCTTT. The gene calls are TRBV19 and TRBJ1-1; perhaps TRBD1 as D (6 bases). Trimming stripped 5 bases from V and 1 base from J, with 14 bases between. Germline-derived CDR1 and CDR2 are LNHDA and SQIVND (reference sequence). CDR3 length: 15 residues.

The V call is TRBV7-9, the J call TRBJ2-7; D may be TRBD1 (7 bases). This CDR3 has 14 amino acids. CDR1 SEHNR and CDR2 FQNEAQ come from the germline V gene (reference sequence). V gave up 6 bases and J gave up 1 base, with 13 bases separating them. The chain's CDR3 is CASSIQGGSYEQYF. CDR3 nucleotide sequence: TGTGCCAGCAGTATCCAGGGGGGATCCTACGAGCAGTACTTC. Full variable domain (rest looked up from reference TRBV7-9 and TRBJ2-7): DTGVSQNPRHKITKRGQNVTFRCDPISEHNRLYWYRQTLGQGPEFLTYFQNEAQLEKSRLLSDRFSAERPKGSFSTLEIQRTEQGDSAMYLCASSIQGGSYEQYFGPGTRLTVT.

The V and J genes are TRBV21-1 and TRBJ2-2; the D call of TRBD2 is as the table states it, not checked on the DNA. TRBV21-1 constitutes a pseudogene. The CDR3 has 16 amino acids. CDR3 in DNA: TGTGCCAGCAGCAAACCGGGACTAGCAAACACCGGGGAGCTGTTTTTT. It encodes CASSKPGLANTGELFF.

The chain employs TRBV19 and TRBJ1-2; 9 nucleotides agree with TRBD1. The trim removed 5 bases at V and 8 bases at J, leaving 3 bases unmatched. The CDR3 length is 12 residues. Germline V gene data show CDR1 as LNHDA and CDR2 as SQIVND (reference sequence). The CDR3 loop is CASSRDRDGYTF. The CDR3 DNA sequence: TGTGCCAGTAGTCGGGACAGGGACGGCTACACCTTC.

The chain has TRBV7-8 and TRBJ2-5, with D possibly TRBD2 on 6 matching bases. V shed 5 bases and J shed 2 bases, with 9 bases lying between them. The length of the CDR3 is 13 residues. Germline CDR1 and CDR2: SGHVS and FQNEAQ. In nucleotides, the CDR3 is TGTGCCAGCAGCGCGGACTATCAAGAGACCCAGTACTTC. Encoded protein: CASSADYQETQYF.

The V call is TRBV6-2 or TRBV6-3, the J call TRBJ1-1; unclear D gene. Trimming pared 5 bases from V and 10 bases from J, leaving 17 bases between. The V gene's germline CDR1 is MNHEY and CDR2 SVGEGT. The CDR3 runs 13 residues. CDR3 sequence: CASSDPGAGGAFF. CDR3 DNA sequence: TGTGCCAGCAGTGACCCAGGCGCCGGAGGAGCTTTCTTT.

In its sample, this clone was seen a few times. CDR3 region: CASSSYHREYGYTF. CDR3 coding DNA: TGTGCCAGCAGCAGTTACCACAGGGAATATGGCTACACCTTC. This chain joins TRBV21-1 and TRBJ1-2; no check of the table's D call, TRBD1, against the DNA was made. TRBV21-1 counts as a pseudogene. The CDR3 is made up of 14 amino acids.

The chain couples TRBV14 to TRBJ2-2; maybe TRBD2 (6 bases). CDR1 and CDR2 (germline): SGHDN, FVKESK. V was clipped by 4 bases and J by 3 bases, with 12 bases between them. The CDR3 totals 15 residues. The CDR3 reads CASSLVGGDTGELFF. The CDR3 DNA is TGTGCCAGCAGCCTAGTTGGAGGGGACACCGGGGAGCTGTTTTTT.

This clone has a single count. V is TRBV5-4 and J is TRBJ2-1, with D unclear. The germline gives CDR1 SGHNT, CDR2 YYREEE (reference sequence). The CDR3 is 12 residues long. Trimming shortened V by 1 base and J by 9 bases, and 8 bases separated the two germline ends. The chain's CDR3 is CASSLSLAEQFF. The CDR3 DNA reads TGTGCCAGCAGCTTGTCCCTGGCTGAGCAGTTCTTC.

The genes are TRBV19 and TRBJ1-3; 7 bases agree with TRBD1. The CDR3 covers 15 residues. Germline V gene sequence: CDR1 LNHDA, CDR2 SQIVND (reference sequence). Trimming removed 4 bases from V and 4 bases from J; junction bases left unmatched: 7. The chain's CDR3 is CASSTQGSGGNTIYF. The CDR3 nucleotides are TGTGCCAGTAGTACACAGGGGTCCGGAGGAAACACCATATATTTT.